Listed here are 24 T cell receptor beta chains from one sample, sequenced in a study of shared clonotypes between healthy human individuals. TCRdb's copy holds only in-frame clones and misses some; the assay was immunoSEQ multiplex PCR. Of over a million clones detected, 75% to 80% appear once; the ten largest clones hold roughly 0.62%. Sequenced material: memory CD4+ T cells from PBMCs. The subset here: CD45RA-negative fraction. These receptors were obtained from a man aged 18 to 30 in good health. Some clones in this sample may be carry-over from other donors' samples.

This clone came up once. V and J are TRBV25-1 and TRBJ1-2; 10 positions match TRBD1. The junction had 7 bases not matched to a gene; V was cut back by 3 bases and J by 3 bases. The CDR3 is 16 amino acids. CDR1 is MGHDK, CDR2 SYGVNS, per germline. The CDR3 DNA sequence: TGTGCCAGCAGTGACCCGCGACAGGGGGCAGACTATGGCTACACCTTC. Its translation: CASSDPRQGADYGYTF.

The chain couples TRBV30 to TRBJ1-5; no firm D call. Trimming took 3 bases from V and 7 from J, leaving 19 bases between them. CDR1 is GTSNPN, CDR2 SVGIG, per germline (reference sequence). The CDR3 sequence is 15 residues long. The CDR3 nucleotides are TGTGCCTGGAGCCGACCAGTCGGGGTTAGCCAGCCCCAGCATTTT. Amino acid sequence: CAWSRPVGVSQPQHF.

A few counts support this clone. The V call is TRBV6-1, the J call TRBJ2-1, with D perhaps matching TRBD1 (6 bases). Germline V CDR1 and CDR2: MNHNS, SASEGT. The V end lost 6 bases, the J end lost 4 bases, and 10 bases lay between the germline ends. CDR3 size: 13 residues. This CDR3 is CASRADRYNEQFF. The CDR3 DNA reads TGTGCCAGCAGGGCTGACAGGTACAATGAGCAGTTCTTC.

To note about this clone: A far larger clone is only one base removed, so a read error is likely. The sample has other DNA sequences that encode this CDR3 too. The rearrangement joins TRBV29-1 to TRBJ2-5; TRBD1 is a possible D gene (5 bases). V was trimmed by 5 bases and J by 2 bases, leaving 9 bases between them. Germline V gene lookup returns CDR1 SQVTM and CDR2 ANQGSEA. CDR3 size: 12 residues. The CDR3 spells CSVLTAQETQYF. In DNA form, the CDR3 reads TGCAGCGTTCTGACAGCACAAGAGACCCAGTACTTC.

As for this clone: A read error is possible here, since a much larger clone lies one base away. The same CDR3 is also encoded by other DNA sequences in this sample. The chain joins TRBV5-1 to TRBJ2-2; tentatively, D is TRBD2 (6 bases). V lost 2 bases and J 2 bases, leaving 7 bases between the germline ends. The CDR3 contains 14 residues. CDR1 and CDR2 from the germline V gene are SGHRS and YFSETQ. CDR3: CASSFGGNTGELFF. For the CDR3, the DNA is TGCGCCAGCAGCTTCGGGGGAAACACCGGGGAGCTGTTTTTT.

The CDR3 spells CASSSPSSGETQYF. In DNA, the CDR3 is TGTGCCAGCAGTTCTCCTTCTAGCGGAGAGACCCAGTACTTC. The V and J genes are TRBV5-4 and TRBJ2-5; 7 bases fit TRBD2. The CDR3 runs to 14 residues. Germline CDR1 reads SGHNT; CDR2 reads YYREEE (reference sequence). V shed 5 bases, J shed 4 bases, and the junction held 8 bases outside the gene matches.

V and J are TRBV29-1 and TRBJ1-1, with 11 nucleotides matching TRBD1. There are 14 residues in the CDR3. Germline CDR1 and CDR2: SQVTM and ANQGSEA. Unmatched junction bases numbered 4, after V lost 5 bases and J lost 2 bases. CDR3 residues: CSVRTGGANTEAFF. The CDR3 DNA reads TGCAGCGTTCGGACAGGGGGCGCAAACACTGAAGCTTTCTTT.

This clone was picked up one time. This sequence joins TRBV7-9 and TRBJ1-4, with D uncertain. The V and J ends lost 5 bases and 4 bases respectively, with 11 bases between them. The CDR3 totals 14 residues. CDR1 is SEHNR and CDR2 is FQNEAQ in the germline V gene (reference sequence). CDR3 protein: CASSQIRGNEKLFF. The CDR3, as DNA: TGTGCCAGCAGCCAAATCCGGGGTAATGAAAAACTGTTTTTT. Combining the CDR3 with reference TRBV7-9 and TRBJ1-4 gives the whole variable domain DTGVSQNPRHKITKRGQNVTFRCDPISEHNRLYWYRQTLGQGPEFLTYFQNEAQLEKSRLLSDRFSAERPKGSFSTLEIQRTEQGDSAMYLCASSQIRGNEKLFFGSGTQLSVL.

This sequence joins TRBV4-1 and TRBJ2-2; D unresolved. Trimming cost V 4 bases and J 3 bases, with 15 bases left between them. Germline V gene sequence: CDR1 MGHRA, CDR2 YSYEKL. The CDR3 has 16 residues. CDR3 coding DNA: TGCGCCAGCAGCCGAGAATTACAAATCTACACCGGGGAGCTGTTTTTT. Translation gives CASSRELQIYTGELFF.

This chain uses TRBV15 with TRBJ2-3, with a tentative D call TRBD2 (6 bases). CDR1 and CDR2 from the germline V gene are LNHNV and YYDKDF (reference sequence). The CDR3 length is 16 residues. The V end lost 5 bases, the J end lost 2 bases, and 17 bases lay between the germline ends. The chain's CDR3 is CATSSLAGRDTDTQYF. For the CDR3, the DNA is TGTGCCACCAGCTCGCTTGCGGGGAGAGACACAGATACGCAGTATTTT. Together with reference TRBV15 and TRBJ2-3, the CDR3 gives the full variable domain: DAMVIQNPRYQVTQFGKPVTLSCSQTLNHNVMYWYQQKSSQAPKLLFHYYDKDFNNEADTPDNFQSRRPNTSFCFLDIRSPGLGDTAMYLCATSSLAGRDTDTQYFGPGTRLTVL.

Points on this clone: This may be a read error: a much more frequent sequence differs by one nucleotide. This chain connects TRBV11-2 to TRBJ2-5; 8 bases map to TRBD1. Looked up from germline, CDR1 is SGHAT and CDR2 is FQNNGV. The CDR3 spans 13 residues. After removal of 5 bases from V and 5 bases from J, the junction contained 4 bases not matched to a gene. Here the CDR3 reads CASSLNRGETQYF. CDR3 in DNA: TGTGCCAGCAGCCTAAACAGGGGGGAGACCCAGTACTTC. The complete variable domain, with remaining parts taken from reference TRBV11-2 and TRBJ2-5, reads EAGVAQSPRYKIIEKRQSVAFWCNPISGHATLYWYQQILGQGPKLLIQFQNNGVVDDSQLPKDRFSAERLKGVDSTLKIQPAKLEDSAVYLCASSLNRGETQYFGPGTRLLVL.

The rearrangement uses TRBV10-3 and TRBJ1-4; no clear D. The CDR3 spans 12 residues. Trimming cost V 4 bases and J 6 bases, with 6 bases left between them. The germline gives CDR1 ENHRY, CDR2 SYGVKD. The CDR3 DNA sequence: TGTGCCATCAGTGGGGGTGATGAAAAACTGTTTTTT. It is translated as CAISGGDEKLFF.

V is TRBV7-2 and J is TRBJ1-4, with TRBD1 matching 7 bases. Germline lookup yields CDR1 SGHTA and CDR2 FQGNSA. After removal of 3 bases from V and 10 bases from J, the junction contained 5 bases not matched to a gene. The CDR3 length is 13 residues. The CDR3 spells CASSLGQTAKLFF. The CDR3 bases are TGTGCCAGCAGCTTGGGACAGACGGCAAAACTGTTTTTT.

This rearrangement joins TRBV27 to TRBJ2-1; the D call may be TRBD1 or TRBD2 (5 bases each). Germline CDR1 is MNHEY and CDR2 is SMNVEV (reference sequence). The CDR3 loop spans 14 amino acids. V was shortened by 5 bases and J by 6 bases, with 14 bases between the two germline ends. CDR3: CASSPQGRGNEQFF. The CDR3 nucleotides are TGTGCCAGCAGTCCGCAGGGTCGGGGCAATGAGCAGTTCTTC.

This clone was recorded a few times. V is TRBV28 and J is TRBJ2-3; the match to TRBD2 covers 7 bases. The ends lost 2 bases at V and 11 bases at J; junction bases unmatched: 13. This CDR3 comprises 15 residues. Per the germline V gene, CDR1 is MDHEN and CDR2 is SYDVKM. This chain's CDR3 is CASSLPGTNTNWQYF. The CDR3, as DNA: TGTGCCAGCAGTTTACCGGGGACTAACACTAACTGGCAGTATTTT.

This clone has a single count. This chain connects TRBV10-3 to TRBJ2-1, with D unresolved. This CDR3 contains 13 residues. V was clipped by 11 bases and J by 2 bases, with 13 bases between them. Germline V gives CDR1 ENHRY, CDR2 SYGVKD. CDR3 in DNA: TGTGCCCCGCGGCCATGGGCCTACAATGAGCAGTTCTTC. Translating it yields CAPRPWAYNEQFF.

J is TRBJ1-1 and V is TRBV18, with 7 bases aligning to TRBD1. Germline V gene sequence: CDR1 KGHSH, CDR2 LQKENI. This CDR3 contains 15 residues. Trimming removed 8 bases from V and 1 base from J; junction bases left unmatched: 10. CDR3 DNA sequence: TGTGCCAGCGCGTCAGGGGGGGCGCGGAACACTGAAGCTTTCTTT. Protein: CASASGGARNTEAFF.

Remarks on this clone: A much larger clone lies one base from this, so it may be a read error. The sample holds other DNA sequences that translate to the same CDR3. The rearrangement uses TRBV5-1 and TRBJ2-3; no firm D call. The CDR3 is 13 residues long. V shed 0 bases and J shed 1 base, with 3 bases lying between them. The germline CDR1 and CDR2 sequences are SGHRS and YFSETQ. CDR3 sequence: CASSLAGTDTQYF. The DNA of the CDR3 is TGCGCCAGCAGCTTGGCGGGCACAGATACGCAGTATTTT.

The chain is built from TRBV2 and TRBJ1-1; weak D call: TRBD1 (6 bases). This CDR3 is 13 amino acids long. The germline CDR1 and CDR2 sequences are SNHLY and FYNNEI. Deletions cut 5 bases from V and 4 bases from J, with 11 bases between. The CDR3, as DNA: TGTGCCAGCAGTCCAGGGGATGGCACTGAAGCTTTCTTT. Translating it yields CASSPGDGTEAFF.

As concerns this clone: This sample also contains other DNA sequences that code for the same CDR3. The chain is built from TRBV5-4 and TRBJ2-7; no reliable D call. The germline V gene encodes CDR1 SGHNT and CDR2 YYREEE (reference sequence). This CDR3 region has 13 residues. V shed 4 bases and J shed 0 bases, with 8 bases lying between them. CDR3 nucleotide sequence: TGTGCCAGCAGCCCCCCGAGCTCCTACGAGCAGTACTTC. It is translated as CASSPPSSYEQYF.

This sequence joins TRBV4-1 and TRBJ2-2, with D possibly being TRBD1 (6 bases). Trimming left V 5 bases short and J 7 bases short, with 17 bases between. Germline V CDR1 and CDR2: MGHRA, YSYEKL. The CDR3 extends over 15 amino acids. CDR3 nucleotides: TGCGCCAGCAGCGGCCTGCCCAGGGGCAACGGGGAGCTGTTTTTT. Protein product: CASSGLPRGNGELFF.

V gene TRBV7-3 combines with J gene TRBJ2-3; 8 bases map to TRBD1. V dropped 8 bases and J dropped 2; count of bases not matched to a gene: 6. This CDR3 has 14 residues. CDR1 SGHTA and CDR2 FQGTGA come from the germline V gene. For the CDR3, the DNA is TGTGCCAGCTGCCGGACAGGGCCCACAGATACGCAGTATTTT. This sequence encodes CASCRTGPTDTQYF.

The CDR3 DNA is TGTGCCAGCAGCCCAAGGACAGGGGAACGCGACGAGCAGTACTTC. Amino acids: CASSPRTGERDEQYF. The chain employs TRBV7-6 and TRBJ2-7, with 9 nucleotides matching TRBD1. V trimming: 5 bases; J trimming: 5 bases; junction bases outside the gene matches: 10. In germline, CDR1 is SGHVS, CDR2 FNYEAQ. CDR3 size: 15 residues. Complete variable domain (other parts from reference TRBV7-6 and TRBJ2-7): GAGVSQSPRYKVTKRGQDVALRCDPISGHVSLYWYRQALGQGPEFLTYFNYEAQQDKSGLPNDRFSAERPEGSISTLTIQRTEQRDSAMYRCASSPRTGERDEQYFGPGTRLTVT.

A single count supports this clone. The V gene is TRBV25-1, the J gene TRBJ1-2; the D gene is possibly TRBD1 (5 bases). The germline gives CDR1 MGHDK, CDR2 SYGVNS. V was clipped by 3 bases and J by 8 bases, with 19 bases between them. The CDR3 contains 15 residues. CDR3 in amino acids: CASSELGQGARGYTF. As DNA, the CDR3 is TGTGCCAGCAGTGAGTTAGGGCAGGGAGCTCGAGGCTACACCTTC.